This T cell receptor beta chain originates from a study of radiation and T cells in renal cell carcinoma. Study findings and constraints: Without pretreatment biopsies, baseline tumor clonotype presence was undetermined.

TCRdb's copy holds only in-frame clones and misses some; the assay was immunoSEQ multiplex PCR. Among tens of thousands of clones, 60% to 85% were seen once, and the ten largest hold 6% to 8%. Deletions cut 3 bases from V and 7 bases from J, with 23 bases between. The V gene's germline CDR1 is SGHDT and CDR2 YYEEEE. CDR3 size: 18 residues. Regarding this clone: Its specificity is not known.

Regarding time point: baseline pretreatment blood. Regarding treatment: 15 Gy SBRT to primary tumor, nephrectomy 4 weeks later. Clear cell pathology was present in this patient's renal cell carcinoma. The sample in question was blood, obtained from a patient whose treatment included radiotherapy and nephrectomy. This TCR was recovered from a man aged 60 to 75 with renal cell carcinoma. The V gene is TRBV5-6, the J gene TRBJ1-6; D gene unclear. The CDR3 reads CASSSSAAVIPLNSPLHF. The CDR3, as DNA: TGTGCCAGCAGCTCTTCTGCGGCCGTCATTCCCCTGAATTCACCCCTCCACTTT.